Below are 23 T cell receptor beta chains sequenced from a single sample in a study of cytomegalovirus exposure and HLA in healthy donors. PCR employed 60 Vbeta and 13 Jbeta primers. This table comes from immunoSEQ multiplex PCR, and its TCRdb copy is limited to in-frame clones, with some not included. This sample's table has 100,000 to 150,000 clones. Source material: PBMCs. All receptors derive from a woman aged 40 to 50 in good health and CMV-seronegative.

The V and J genes are TRBV4-3 and TRBJ2-3; D remains unclear. Germline V gives CDR1 LGHNA, CDR2 YSLEER. This CDR3 spans 14 amino acids. The V gene lost 1 base and the J gene lost 11 bases, with 16 bases spanning the gap. The CDR3 DNA is TGCGCCAGCAGCCAAGGCACTCTTCGCCAAAGGCAGTATTTT. As protein: CASSQGTLRQRQYF.

V is TRBV7-6 and J is TRBJ1-3; D gene ambiguous. Trimming cost V 5 bases and J 0 bases, with 17 bases left between them. There are 17 residues in the CDR3. Germline V CDR1 and CDR2: SGHVS, FNYEAQ. The CDR3 spells CASSPWTPHSSGNTIYF. In DNA, the CDR3 is TGTGCCAGCAGCCCCTGGACTCCTCATAGCTCTGGAAACACCATATATTTT.

The chain employs TRBV6-1 and TRBJ2-5; tentatively, D is TRBD1 (6 bases). CDR1 MNHNS and CDR2 SASEGT come from the germline V gene. The V gene lost 8 bases and the J gene lost 2 bases, with 15 bases spanning the gap. The CDR3 spans 14 residues. CDR3 protein: CASHNRVGQETQYF. In DNA form, the CDR3 reads TGTGCCAGCCACAACAGGGTAGGACAAGAGACCCAGTACTTC.

The genes are TRBV6-1 and TRBJ2-7, with 8 bases identical to TRBD1. Trimming cost V 3 bases and J 4 bases; bases outside gene matches: 11. CDR1 is MNHNS and CDR2 is SASEGT in the germline V gene. This CDR3 spans 16 amino acids. CDR3 residues: CASSEALRGPWYEQYF. The CDR3 DNA reads TGTGCCAGCAGTGAGGCCCTCAGGGGGCCCTGGTACGAGCAGTACTTC.

This chain links TRBV5-4 with TRBJ2-3, with 12 bases that match TRBD2. This CDR3 is 15 amino acids long. Germline CDR1 is SGHNT and CDR2 is YYREEE (reference sequence). V dropped 1 base and J dropped 7; count of bases not matched to a gene: 4. The CDR3 reads CASSLSLAGGNTQYF. The CDR3 nucleotides read TGTGCCAGCAGCTTGTCACTAGCGGGGGGAAATACGCAGTATTTT.

The V call is TRBV4-3, the J call TRBJ1-1; D might be TRBD1 (6 bases). CDR3 length: 15 amino acids. V gave up 4 bases and J gave up 2 bases, with 14 bases separating them. Germline V gene data show CDR1 as LGHNA and CDR2 as YSLEER. CDR3 protein: CASSPDHRANTEAFF. DNA for the CDR3: TGCGCCAGCAGCCCGGACCACAGGGCTAACACTGAAGCTTTCTTT.

The V gene is TRBV7-6, the J gene TRBJ2-2; a weak D match, TRBD1 (6 bases). Trimming took 5 bases from V and 5 from J, leaving 18 bases between them. In germline, CDR1 is SGHVS, CDR2 FNYEAQ. The length of the CDR3 is 16 residues. The CDR3 DNA follows: TGTGCCAGCAGCGTAACAGGGCTGACAAGGACCGGGGAGCTGTTTTTT. As protein: CASSVTGLTRTGELFF.

The chain couples TRBV7-2 to TRBJ1-2; maybe TRBD1 (6 bases). Between the trimmed V and J ends, which lost 1 base and 1 base, there was a span of 13 bases. Germline V gene lookup returns CDR1 SGHTA and CDR2 FQGNSA. There are 16 residues in the CDR3. In DNA, the CDR3 is TGTGCCAGCAGCTTAGTGGGGGGGGCGAATAACTATGGCTACACCTTC. Protein sequence: CASSLVGGANNYGYTF.

The chain combines TRBV18 with TRBJ1-2, with 7 bases fitting TRBD1. V trimming: 2 bases; J trimming: 5 bases; junction bases outside the gene matches: 5. The CDR3 extends over 14 amino acids. Germline V CDR1 and CDR2: KGHSH, LQKENI. Here the CDR3 reads CASSPDRDLYGYTF. CDR3 bases: TGTGCCAGCTCACCAGACAGGGATCTTTATGGCTACACCTTC.

The chain combines TRBV28 with TRBJ1-1; D uncertain. CDR3 length equals 14 residues. Germline CDR1 is MDHEN and CDR2 is SYDVKM. Trimming stripped 7 bases from V and 0 bases from J, with 12 bases between. CDR3 in DNA: TGTGCCAGCACCCCCCCGGGTATGAACACTGAAGCTTTCTTT. Translating it yields CASTPPGMNTEAFF.

This chain links TRBV7-3 with TRBJ2-3; 7 positions agree with TRBD2. Germline V CDR1 and CDR2: SGHTA, FQGTGA. The CDR3 covers 15 residues. V gave up 4 bases and J gave up 5 bases; unmatched junction bases: 9. CDR3 in DNA: TGTGCCAGCAGCTACCCCCCGGGGGGTAAAGATACGCAGTATTTT. The encoded protein is CASSYPPGGKDTQYF. The full variable domain, completed using reference TRBV7-3 and TRBJ2-3, is GAGVSQTPSNKVTEKGKYVELRCDPISGHTALYWYRQSLGQGPEFLIYFQGTGAADDSGLPNDRFFAVRPEGSVSTLKIQRTERGDSAVYLCASSYPPGGKDTQYFGPGTRLTVL.

The V and J genes are TRBV5-5 and TRBJ2-5; tentatively, D is TRBD1 (5 bases). Per germline, CDR1 SGHKS and CDR2 YYEKEE (reference sequence). The V end was cut by 3 bases, the J end by 4 bases, with 16 bases between. The CDR3 totals 15 residues. CDR3 residues: CASSYTGQIGETQYF. CDR3 nucleotide sequence: TGTGCCAGCAGCTACACTGGACAAATAGGAGAGACCCAGTACTTC.

CDR3 in DNA: TGTGCCAGCAGAGGGGACAGGGTTAATTCACCCCTCCACTTT. Its translation: CASRGDRVNSPLHF. The chain carries TRBV9 and TRBJ1-6, with TRBD1 matching 9 bases. CDR1 and CDR2 (germline): SGDLS, YYNGEE. V lost 5 bases and J lost 6; bases outside the gene matches: 3. The CDR3 runs to 14 residues. Looking up the rest from reference TRBV9 and TRBJ1-6 gives the full variable domain: DSGVTQTPKHLITATGQRVTLRCSPRSGDLSVYWYQQSLDQGLQFLIQYYNGEERAKGNILERFSAQQFPDLHSELNLSSLELGDSALYFCASRGDRVNSPLHFGNGTRLTVT.

The rearrangement uses TRBV25-1 and TRBJ2-1; D is undetermined. V lost 0 bases, J lost 5 bases, and 2 bases lay in between. Germline V gives CDR1 MGHDK, CDR2 SYGVNS. There are 12 residues in the CDR3. The CDR3 here is CASSEYNNEQFF. The CDR3 DNA reads TGTGCCAGCAGTGAATATAACAATGAGCAGTTCTTC.

The rearrangement links TRBV5-1 to TRBJ2-7; 10 nucleotides line up with TRBD1. Trimming at V came to 4 bases and at J to 3 bases, leaving 7 bases not matched to a gene. This CDR3 region has 15 residues. The V gene's germline CDR1 is SGHRS and CDR2 YFSETQ. The CDR3 nucleotides read TGCGCCAGCAGCCTATCGGGACAGGGGTTCTACGAGCAGTACTTC. Its protein product is CASSLSGQGFYEQYF.

The rearrangement links TRBV5-6 to TRBJ2-5; D gene uncertain. The J call could be wrong; TRBJ2-7 is a better fit for the DNA end. The germline CDR1 and CDR2 sequences are SGHDT and YYEEEE. CDR3 size: 14 residues. The CDR3 loop is CASSLTVSSYEQYF. The CDR3 DNA follows: TGTGCCAGCAGCTTAACAGTATCCTCCTACGAGCAGTACTTC.

The chain couples TRBV19 to TRBJ2-1; 9 bases align to TRBD2. The ends lost 6 bases at V and 0 bases at J; junction bases unmatched: 9. Germline-derived CDR1 and CDR2 are LNHDA and SQIVND (reference sequence). This CDR3 contains 17 residues. As DNA, the CDR3 is TGTGCCAGTAGAGGAAGCGGGGGGCCGAGCTCCTACAATGAGCAGTTCTTC. The encoded protein is CASRGSGGPSSYNEQFF. Complete variable domain (other parts from reference TRBV19 and TRBJ2-1): DGGITQSPKYLFRKEGQNVTLSCEQNLNHDAMYWYRQDPGQGLRLIYYSQIVNDFQKGDIAEGYSVSREKKESFPLTVTSAQKNPTAFYLCASRGSGGPSSYNEQFFGPGTRLTVL.

This chain uses TRBV27 with TRBJ2-7, with D perhaps matching TRBD1 (6 bases). The germline gives CDR1 MNHEY, CDR2 SMNVEV (reference sequence). The CDR3 contains 14 residues. Trimming shortened V by 5 bases and J by 5 bases, and 16 bases separated the two germline ends. The CDR3 region has the DNA TGTGCCAGCAGTCCACGACAGGAGCTCCACGAGCAGTACTTC. Protein product: CASSPRQELHEQYF.

The chain has TRBV19 and TRBJ2-3; tentatively, D is TRBD1 (6 bases). CDR3 size: 15 residues. The V and J ends lost 2 bases and 5 bases respectively, with 14 bases between them. Germline V gene lookup returns CDR1 LNHDA and CDR2 SQIVND (reference sequence). CDR3 amino acids: CASSIWAGVGDTQYF. As DNA, the CDR3 is TGTGCCAGTAGTATATGGGCAGGGGTGGGAGATACGCAGTATTTT.

CDR3 region: CASTLSYRSQNEAFF. DNA of the CDR3: TGTGCCAGTACCCTCTCCTACAGGAGTCAGAATGAAGCTTTCTTT. The chain is built from TRBV19 and TRBJ1-1; D may be TRBD1 (5 bases). V gave up 7 bases and J gave up 7 bases, with 22 bases separating them. Germline V lookup: CDR1 LNHDA, CDR2 SQIVND (reference sequence). The CDR3 runs to 15 residues. Using reference TRBV19 and TRBJ1-1 for the parts outside the CDR3, the full variable domain is DGGITQSPKYLFRKEGQNVTLSCEQNLNHDAMYWYRQDPGQGLRLIYYSQIVNDFQKGDIAEGYSVSREKKESFPLTVTSAQKNPTAFYLCASTLSYRSQNEAFFGQGTRLTVV.

The rearrangement links TRBV7-3 to TRBJ2-1; 10 positions match TRBD2. The CDR3 has 15 residues. Germline values: CDR1 SGHTA, CDR2 FQGTGA. V was clipped by 3 bases and J by 9 bases; unmatched bases: 8. CDR3 in DNA: TGTGCCAGCAGCTTGCTAGCGGGGGTCGAGAGTGAGCAGTTCTTC. It encodes CASSLLAGVESEQFF. The variable domain in full, completed from reference TRBV7-3 and TRBJ2-1, reads GAGVSQTPSNKVTEKGKYVELRCDPISGHTALYWYRQSLGQGPEFLIYFQGTGAADDSGLPNDRFFAVRPEGSVSTLKIQRTERGDSAVYLCASSLLAGVESEQFFGPGTRLTVL.

CDR3 sequence: CAISERQGRGTEAFF. The CDR3 DNA is TGTGCCATCAGTGAACGCCAGGGGCGAGGGACTGAAGCTTTCTTT. This sequence joins TRBV10-3 and TRBJ1-1; D possibly corresponds to TRBD1 (6 bases). Looked up from germline, CDR1 is ENHRY and CDR2 is SYGVKD. CDR3 length: 15 residues. Deletions cut 3 bases from V and 5 bases from J, with 16 bases between.

The CDR3 DNA sequence: TGTGCCAGCAGACATGACAGGGTCACCCAGCCCCAGCATTTT. This encodes CASRHDRVTQPQHF. This sequence joins TRBV6-5 and TRBJ1-5; TRBD1 agrees at 7 bases. V lost 6 bases to trimming and J lost 7 bases; unmatched junction nucleotides: 9. Germline assignment: CDR1 MNHEY and CDR2 SVGAGI. The CDR3 has 14 amino acids.